This T cell receptor (beta chain) was found in a study of blood T cell repertoires in COVID-19. Study details: The United States, Italy and Spain supplied acute and convalescent COVID-19 samples. The cDNA or gDNA used as material had been derived from T cells, B-cell-depleted T cells, or PBMCs.

This CDR3 has 16 amino acids. J gave up 6 bases and V 0 bases, and 8 bases lay outside the gene matches. The germline V gene encodes CDR1 MNHEY and CDR2 SVGEGT. Seattle participants joined during active infection and were tracked over time. Original processing notes: Reference gene primer amplification gave estimated nucleated cell counts. Method: immunoSEQ multiplex PCR; TCRdb's copy keeps in-frame clones and lacks some. V and J calls and clone size are as listed in that table; D and trimming were resolved from the DNA. The sample has some 350,000 clones, 70% to 90% seen once; the top ten hold around 3%.

Sequenced sample: peripheral blood. This chain links TRBV6-2 or TRBV6-3 with TRBJ2-1; TRBD2 aligns across 7 bases. The source of this sequence is a woman aged 25 to 39 with COVID-19, enrolled during active disease. This chain's CDR3 is CASSYSKLATLNEQFF. In DNA form, the CDR3 reads TGTGCCAGCAGTTACTCGAAACTAGCGACCCTCAATGAGCAGTTCTTC.